The 21 T cell receptor beta chains below all came from one sample that was sequenced in a study of OX40 agonist ivuxolimab in advanced cancers. Repertoires were generated with immunoSEQ multiplex PCR, while TCRdb's copy carries only in-frame clones and drops some. The sample has some 51,000 clones, roughly 90% seen once. The input for sequencing was CD4+ or CD8+ T cells sorted from blood, taken in a trial of the OX40 agonist ivuxolimab. These TCRs come from an adult with an advanced solid tumor such as melanoma, head and neck, liver or kidney cancer.

The sample holds a few counts of this clone. The gene calls are TRBV7-6 and TRBJ1-2, with 7 bases lining up with TRBD1. J was trimmed by 3 bases and V by 5 bases; bases with no gene match: 9. Germline lookup yields CDR1 SGHVS and CDR2 FNYEAQ. This CDR3 contains 15 residues. CDR3 in amino acids: CASSPSQGTDYGYTF. The CDR3 DNA reads TGTGCCAGCAGCCCTTCACAGGGGACCGACTATGGCTACACCTTC.

The chain uses TRBV7-6 and TRBJ2-5; 9 bases map to TRBD2. The J call is in doubt because the DNA end fits TRBJ2-7 better. CDR1 and CDR2 (germline): SGHVS, FNYEAQ. The CDR3 is 15 amino acids. The CDR3 reads CASSLAVRGGYEQYF. CDR3 DNA sequence: TGTGCCAGCAGCCTGGCCGTGCGGGGGGGATACGAGCAGTACTTC.

In its sample, this clone is medium-sized. The V call is TRBV13, the J call TRBJ2-1; no clear D gene. The CDR3 length is 13 residues. The germline V and J ends were trimmed by 3 bases and 5 bases, with 8 bases remaining between them. Germline CDR1 reads PRHDT; CDR2 reads FYEKMQ (reference sequence). The CDR3, as DNA: TGTGCCAGCAGCTTCGGCCACAACAATGAGCAGTTCTTC. Protein sequence: CASSFGHNNEQFF.

This clone was seen a handful of times. This chain links TRBV6-5 with TRBJ1-6; D not certain. The germline V gene has CDR1 MNHEY and CDR2 SVGAGI. This CDR3 is built from 12 residues. V lost 3 bases and J lost 11, with 8 bases in between. This CDR3 reads CASSYRATPLHF. DNA of the CDR3: TGTGCCAGCAGTTATAGAGCGACACCCCTCCACTTT.

The chain joins TRBV28 to TRBJ1-2, with 10 nucleotides matching TRBD1. The CDR3 is made up of 14 amino acids. V lost 4 bases, J lost 7 bases, and 6 bases stayed unmatched. CDR1 is MDHEN, CDR2 SYDVKM, per germline. In DNA, the CDR3 is TGTGCCAGCAGTTCGACAGGGGGCTTCCGTGGCTACACCTTC. Protein sequence: CASSSTGGFRGYTF.

This rearrangement joins TRBV29-1 to TRBJ2-7; TRBD1 matches at 8 bases. The CDR3 consists of 13 residues. V lost 6 bases to trimming and J lost 5 bases; unmatched junction nucleotides: 9. The germline gives CDR1 SQVTM, CDR2 ANQGSEA. The chain's CDR3 is CSVDPTGVNEQYF. The CDR3 coding sequence is TGCAGCGTGGACCCGACAGGGGTTAACGAGCAGTACTTC.

The gene calls are TRBV9 and TRBJ2-3; tentatively, D is TRBD2 (6 bases). The CDR3 covers 15 residues. Germline-derived CDR1 and CDR2 are SGDLS and YYNGEE. V shed 3 bases and J shed 2 bases, with 13 bases lying between them. Here the CDR3 reads CASSDSLAVTDTQYF. In DNA form, the CDR3 reads TGTGCCAGCAGCGACTCTTTAGCGGTCACAGATACGCAGTATTTT.

The chain employs TRBV23-1 and TRBJ1-6, with 10 bases identical to TRBD1. TRBV23-1 is sorted into the ORF group, with uncertain function. The CDR3 is made up of 15 amino acids. The trim removed 6 bases at V and 8 bases at J, leaving 7 bases unmatched. CDR3 sequence: CASRLTGTGDSPLHF. For the CDR3, the DNA is TGCGCCAGCAGACTTACCGGGACAGGGGATTCACCCCTCCACTTT.

The V and J genes are TRBV19 and TRBJ2-7; D might be TRBD2 (5 bases). This CDR3 has 13 amino acids. Germline loops: CDR1 LNHDA, CDR2 SQIVND (reference sequence). The V end lost 3 bases, the J end lost 4 bases, and 10 bases lay between the germline ends. The CDR3 DNA sequence: TGTGCCAGTAGTATGTGGGAGTCATACGAGCAGTACTTC. Protein: CASSMWESYEQYF.

This clone appeared once. The chain has TRBV13 and TRBJ1-4; D is uncertain. Per the germline V gene, CDR1 is PRHDT and CDR2 is FYEKMQ (reference sequence). This CDR3 is built from 14 residues. Trimming stripped 0 bases from V and 2 bases from J, with 4 bases between. The CDR3: CASSLGGTNEKLFF. As DNA, the CDR3 is TGTGCCAGCAGCTTAGGGGGTACTAATGAAAAACTGTTTTTT.

This clone was seen only a few times. The chain joins TRBV6-6 to TRBJ1-1; D remains ambiguous. The CDR3 loop spans 11 amino acids. Per the germline V gene, CDR1 is MNHNY and CDR2 is SVGAGI (reference sequence). The V gene lost 8 bases and the J gene lost 6 bases, with 10 bases spanning the gap. CDR3 in amino acids: CASSYGAEAFF. The CDR3 DNA reads TGTGCCAGCTCCTACGGCGCTGAAGCTTTCTTT.

This clone was seen once. The chain couples TRBV19 to TRBJ2-4, with D possibly matching TRBD1 (6 bases). The CDR3 covers 20 residues. V lost 4 bases, J lost 3 bases, and 28 bases lay in between. Germline V gene sequence: CDR1 LNHDA, CDR2 SQIVND (reference sequence). The CDR3 DNA follows: TGTGCCAGTAGTACACACAGGGACGATCTCCGCGACATAGACAAAAACATTCAGTACTTC. This gives the protein CASSTHRDDLRDIDKNIQYF.

The CDR3 reads CASSLLFGDDEAFF. Written as DNA, the CDR3 is TGTGCCAGCAGCTTGCTGTTTGGGGATGATGAAGCTTTCTTT. This chain links TRBV5-4 with TRBJ1-1; no definite D call. CDR1 is SGHNT, CDR2 YYREEE, per germline (reference sequence). The CDR3 extends over 14 amino acids. The V gene lost 1 base and the J gene lost 7 bases, with 14 bases spanning the gap. Based on the CDR3 plus reference TRBV5-4 and TRBJ1-1, the full variable domain is ETGVTQSPTHLIKTRGQQVTLRCSSQSGHNTVSWYQQALGQGPQFIFQYYREEENGRGNFPPRFSGLQFPNYSSELNVNALELDDSALYLCASSLLFGDDEAFFGQGTRLTVV.

CDR3 in DNA: TGTGCCAGCAGCTTAGGCCCGGGACAGACCTACGAGCAGTACTTC. Translated: CASSLGPGQTYEQYF. This sequence joins TRBV7-2 and TRBJ2-7; 7 nucleotides match TRBD1. With 1 base clipped from V and 2 bases from J, the junction kept 5 bases outside the gene matches. Germline CDR1 reads SGHTA; CDR2 reads FQGNSA. CDR3 size: 15 residues.

The chain is built from TRBV7-9 and TRBJ1-1; no reliable D call. V dropped 5 bases and J dropped 3 bases, with 10 bases sitting between them. Germline values: CDR1 SEHNR, CDR2 FQNEAQ (reference sequence). The CDR3 covers 13 residues. The CDR3 spells CASSPPGDTEAFF. CDR3 DNA sequence: TGTGCCAGCAGCCCTCCTGGGGACACTGAAGCTTTCTTT.

The chain joins TRBV10-3 to TRBJ1-4; weak D call: TRBD1 (5 bases). The V gene lost 3 bases and the J gene lost 4 bases, with 12 bases spanning the gap. This CDR3 has 15 amino acids. Looked up from germline, CDR1 is ENHRY and CDR2 is SYGVKD. CDR3 in amino acids: CAISDPTDINEKLFF. CDR3 nucleotides: TGTGCCATCAGTGACCCGACAGATATTAATGAAAAACTGTTTTTT.

The chain couples TRBV29-1 to TRBJ1-2, with TRBD1 as a possible D gene (5 bases). V dropped 5 bases and J dropped 7 bases, with 14 bases sitting between them. Germline V gives CDR1 SQVTM, CDR2 ANQGSEA. This CDR3 region has 12 residues. The CDR3 DNA reads TGCAGCGTTCCCCCTCGAGGGGTTGGCTACACCTTC. This gives the protein CSVPPRGVGYTF. The full variable domain, in which reference TRBV29-1 and TRBJ1-2 provide the parts outside the CDR3, is SAVISQKPSRDICQRGTSLTIQCQVDSQVTMMFWYRQQPGQSLTLIATANQGSEATYESGFVIDKFPISRPNLTFSTLTVSNMSPEDSSIYLCSVPPRGVGYTFGSGTRLTVV.

This rearrangement joins TRBV19 to TRBJ1-2, with TRBD1 as a possible D gene (6 bases). This CDR3 comprises 16 residues. Between the trimmed V and J ends, which lost 4 bases and 0 bases, there was a span of 15 bases. Germline lookup yields CDR1 LNHDA and CDR2 SQIVND (reference sequence). CDR3 amino acids: CASSTPGRGANYGYTF. CDR3 in DNA: TGTGCCAGTAGTACCCCGGGGAGGGGGGCTAACTATGGCTACACCTTC.

The CDR3 reads CASSLGWGEMNTEAFF. DNA of the CDR3: TGCGCCAGCAGCTTGGGATGGGGGGAAATGAACACTGAAGCTTTCTTT. The chain joins TRBV5-1 to TRBJ1-1, with D possibly matching TRBD1 (5 bases). The CDR3 runs to 16 residues. Germline loops: CDR1 SGHRS, CDR2 YFSETQ. Trimming took 0 bases from V and 0 from J, leaving 12 bases between them.

About this clone itself: One end of the junction is discordant with germline, which a read error may explain. This rearrangement joins TRBV7-2 to TRBJ2-7; 9 bases line up with TRBD2. CDR1 is SGHTA, CDR2 FQGNSA, per germline. The CDR3 is 14 amino acids. The CDR3 nucleotides are TGTGCCAGCAGCATAGCGGGGGCATCCTACGAGCAGTACTTC. It is translated as CASSIAGASYEQYF.

The CDR3 region is CASSFGRAGYDEQYF. For the CDR3, the DNA is TGTGCCAGCAGCTTTGGGCGGGCGGGGTATGACGAGCAGTACTTC. The chain recombines TRBV7-2 with TRBJ2-7; tentatively, D is TRBD2 (6 bases). CDR1 and CDR2 from the germline V gene are SGHTA and FQGNSA. The CDR3 is 15 amino acids. V was pared by 3 bases and J by 5 bases, with 17 bases between. Full variable domain (missing parts from reference TRBV7-2 and TRBJ2-7): GAGVSQSPSNKVTEKGKDVELRCDPISGHTALYWYRQSLGQGLEFLIYFQGNSAPDKSGLPSDRFSAERTGGSVSTLTIQRTQQEDSAVYLCASSFGRAGYDEQYFGPGTRLTVT.